Listed below are T cell receptor beta chains from one sample, sequenced in a study of low-dose radiotherapy and immunotherapy resistance in tumors. Using its own MiXCR run on the reads, TCRdb lists one record per CDR3 protein. The data hold 64,000 or so distinct CDR3 sequences, with 26% observed a single time. The specimen was PBMCs, collected before treatment. The receptor source for this set is a male donor with rectosigmoid adenocarcinoma. Both conserved end residues are part of each CDR3. D genes are given only for firm matches. A row's size may be missing; if present it is once, few, many or a size class.

d_call clone_size j_call v_call cdr3_nt cdr3_aa
. many TRBJ1-6 TRBV6-5 TGTGCCAGCAGTGAAATGGGCCGTAGAGATAATTCACCCCTCCACTTT CASSEMGRRDNSPLHF
. many TRBJ1-2 TRBV19 TGTGCCAGTAGTATCACTCGAGGCTACACCTTC CASSITRGYTF
TRBD2 . TRBJ2-1 TRBV28 TGTGCCAGCAGCCTAGGACTAGCGGGCCGCGACCTCTGGTTCTTC CASSLGLAGRDLWFF
TRBD1 . TRBJ2-3 TRBV28 TGTGCCAGCAGTCCTACCGGGACAGGGTCCACAGATACGCAGTATTTT CASSPTGTGSTDTQYF
. many TRBJ1-6 TRBV5-4 TGTGCCAGCACCCTTGGGGGGGCAGGGATAAGATCACCCCTCCACTTT CASTLGGAGIRSPLHF
TRBD2 . TRBJ2-1 TRBV28 TGTGCCAGCACCACCACTCTTAGCGGGAGTGATGAGCAGTTCTTC CASTTTLSGSDEQFF
. many TRBJ2-2 TRBV11-2 TGTGCCAGCAGGATCGGGACAACCGGGGAGCTGTTTTTT CASRIGTTGELFF
TRBD2 many TRBJ2-3 TRBV9 TGTGCCAGCAGCGCAGGAGGACTAGCGGGGACAGATACGCAGTATTTT CASSAGGLAGTDTQYF
. many TRBJ2-7 TRBV5-1 TGCGCCAGCAGCTTCGGATACGAGCAGTACTTC CASSFGYEQYF
TRBD1 once TRBJ1-1 TRBV2 TGTGCCAGCAGGTTCGGGGACAGGGCCCGCGAAGCTTTCTTT CASRFGDRAREAFF
TRBD2 many TRBJ2-4 TRBV6-2/TRBV6-3 TGTGCCAGCAGCCCTCACAGCGGGGGAGCCAAAAACATTCAGTACTTC CASSPHSGGAKNIQYF
. many TRBJ1-2 TRBV7-8 TGTGCCAGCAGCTTAGGTCCTAACTATGGCTACACCTTC CASSLGPNYGYTF
TRBD1 many TRBJ1-3 TRBV29-1 TGCAGCGTTGCCGGGACAGGGTCTGGAAACACCATATATTTT CSVAGTGSGNTIYF
. . TRBJ1-2 TRBV7-2 TGTGCCAGCAGTAAACAGAACCTTAACTATGGCTACACCTTC CASSKQNLNYGYTF
TRBD2 many TRBJ2-2 TRBV6-2/TRBV6-3 TGTGCCAGCAGAAAGAGCGGGGGGGCCATCACCGGGGAGCTGTTTTTT CASRKSGGAITGELFF
. many TRBJ2-1 TRBV29-1 TGCAGCGTTGAGGGGTCAGGTCAATACAATGAGCAGTTCTTC CSVEGSGQYNEQFF
. many TRBJ2-1 TRBV12-3/TRBV12-4 TGTGCCAGCAGTCCCCCCGGGGAGTCCTACAATGAGCAGTTCTTC CASSPPGESYNEQFF
. . TRBJ2-6 TRBV6-5 TGTGCCAGCAGTCACATCCGCGGGACAGTTAGCTCTGGGGCCAACGTCCTGACTTTC CASSHIRGTVSSGANVLTF
TRBD1 many TRBJ2-7 TRBV7-9 TGTGCCAGCAATACGGACAGGGGAACCTACGAGCAGTACTTC CASNTDRGTYEQYF
. many TRBJ2-2 TRBV27 TGTGCCAGCAGTTGGGGCGCAGTTAACACCGGGGAGCTGTTTTTT CASSWGAVNTGELFF
TRBD1 many TRBJ1-2 TRBV11-2 TGTGCCAGCAGCTCCTTGACAGGGAAGCACGACTATGGCTACACCTTC CASSSLTGKHDYGYTF